This TCR beta chain is from a study of Ad26.COV2.S vaccination and SARS-CoV-2 variants. Study-wide context: Each vaccinee took Ad26.COV2.S intramuscularly, once or twice 56 days apart.

Profiled with immunoSEQ multiplex PCR; TCRdb holds only in-frame clones, not every one. This table has fewer than 400,000 clones, approximately 91% appearing once. Regarding treatment: about 20 received Ad26.COV2.S at low or high dose, single or two shots; five or six received placebo; per-sample allocation not given. Collection of the samples took place on day 63 after the first injection of vaccine or placebo. Based in Boston, the donor was an adult of 18-55 years. CDR1 is SNHLY, CDR2 FYNNEI, per germline. This CDR3 is 15 amino acids long. J was trimmed by 5 bases and V by 1 base; bases with no gene match: 5.

The sequences come from peripheral blood, collected in a trial of Ad26.COV2.S vaccine versus placebo. This sequence joins TRBV2 and TRBJ2-5; 9 bases line up with TRBD1. The clonotype comes from a person aged 18-65 years who received the Ad26.COV2.S COVID-19 vaccine or a placebo. The CDR3 sequence: CASSEGGTGFETQYF. CDR3 coding DNA: TGTGCCAGCAGTGAAGGGGGGACAGGGTTTGAGACCCAGTACTTC.